Following are 21 T cell receptor beta chains from one sample sequenced in a study of T cell responses to AZD1222 COVID-19 vaccine. Some clones are missing from TCRdb's copy, which holds only in-frame ones; the method was immunoSEQ multiplex PCR. The table records under 200,000 clones, around nine tenths of them present only once. Sequencing was performed on peripheral blood, taken on day 0 of AZD1222 vaccination. Every receptor here comes from an adult in good health.

This chain connects TRBV2 to TRBJ2-3; 7 bases are a match to TRBD1. Germline CDR1 and CDR2: SNHLY and FYNNEI. Trimming cost V 6 bases and J 7 bases; bases outside gene matches: 10. The CDR3 loop spans 14 amino acids. The CDR3 DNA is TGTGCCAGCAGGGGCGACAGGGAAGGTCATACGCAGTATTTT. The encoded protein is CASRGDREGHTQYF.

The V and J genes are TRBV10-1 and TRBJ2-3, with D perhaps TRBD2 (7 bases). Germline V gene data show CDR1 as WNHNN and CDR2 as SYGVQD (reference sequence). CDR3 length: 15 residues. V gave up 2 bases and J gave up 4 bases, with 13 bases separating them. The CDR3 DNA reads as TGCGCCAGCAGTGAGGGGGGGGCTCAGGCAGATACGCAGTATTTT. Its protein product is CASSEGGAQADTQYF.

This clone has more than one count but fewer than ten. The rearrangement uses TRBV2 and TRBJ1-2; D remains unclear. Germline V lookup: CDR1 SNHLY, CDR2 FYNNEI. V shed 6 bases and J shed 8 bases, with 13 bases lying between them. This CDR3 region has 12 residues. The CDR3, as DNA: TGTGCCAGCAGCGGGGATGAGGGAGGCTACACCTTC. It encodes CASSGDEGGYTF.

The genes are TRBV7-9 and TRBJ2-7, with 9 bases that match TRBD1. The germline CDR1 and CDR2 sequences are SEHNR and FQNEAQ (reference sequence). J lost 2 bases, V lost 1 base, and 3 bases had no gene match. This CDR3 has 15 residues. The CDR3 spells CASSLGGTGTYEQYF. CDR3 DNA sequence: TGTGCCAGCAGCTTAGGAGGGACAGGGACCTACGAGCAGTACTTC. The whole variable domain, remainder taken from reference TRBV7-9 and TRBJ2-7, is DTGVSQNPRHKITKRGQNVTFRCDPISEHNRLYWYRQTLGQGPEFLTYFQNEAQLEKSRLLSDRFSAERPKGSFSTLEIQRTEQGDSAMYLCASSLGGTGTYEQYFGPGTRLTVT.

J is TRBJ2-1 and V is TRBV7-9; no definite D call. The germline V and J ends were trimmed by 1 base and 9 bases, with 7 bases remaining between them. From germline, CDR1 is SEHNR and CDR2 FQNEAQ (reference sequence). The CDR3 spans 12 residues. The CDR3 DNA sequence: TGTGCCAGCAGCTTAGACCGAATTGAGCAGTTCTTC. Its protein product is CASSLDRIEQFF.

J is TRBJ1-3 and V is TRBV7-2, with D possibly being TRBD1 (5 bases). Trimming left V 3 bases short and J 0 bases short, with 15 bases between. There are 17 residues in the CDR3. Germline V gene lookup returns CDR1 SGHTA and CDR2 FQGNSA. The CDR3 loop is CASSLATGTVSGNTIYF. Here the CDR3 DNA reads TGTGCCAGCAGCTTGGCCACCGGGACGGTCTCTGGAAACACCATATATTTT.

The genes are TRBV5-1 and TRBJ2-7; maybe TRBD2 (5 bases). V lost 4 bases and J 9 bases, leaving 17 bases between the germline ends. CDR1 SGHRS and CDR2 YFSETQ come from the germline V gene. There are 13 residues in the CDR3. CDR3 DNA: TGCGCCAGCAGCGTCGAGACCGGGATTTCGCAGTACTTC. Its translation: CASSVETGISQYF.

V gene TRBV30 combines with J gene TRBJ1-6; the match to TRBD1 covers 8 bases. The CDR3 consists of 11 residues. V lost 2 bases and J lost 18; bases outside the gene matches: 6. Germline V lookup: CDR1 GTSNPN, CDR2 SVGIG (reference sequence). CDR3 DNA: TGTGCCTGGAGTTCGGGACAGGTCACCCACTTT. As protein: CAWSSGQVTHF.

This rearrangement joins TRBV5-1 to TRBJ1-2; D unresolved. Trimming removed 4 bases from V and 4 bases from J, with 17 bases in between. The CDR3 runs 15 residues. CDR1 SGHRS and CDR2 YFSETQ come from the germline V gene. CDR3 protein: CASSLGLRGGYGYTF. CDR3 nucleotides: TGCGCCAGCAGCCTCGGGTTGCGAGGTGGCTATGGCTACACCTTC.

V and J are TRBV6-4 and TRBJ1-1; D not certain. The CDR3 sequence is 11 residues long. Trimming shortened V by 3 bases and J by 11 bases, and 10 bases separated the two germline ends. Germline CDR1 and CDR2: MRHNA and SNTAGT. The CDR3 sequence: CASSDALAAFF. The CDR3 nucleotides read TGTGCCAGCAGTGATGCCCTCGCGGCTTTCTTT.

The chain combines TRBV19 with TRBJ1-2, with D unclear. Trimming took off 4 bases at V and 8 bases at J, with 14 bases between the two ends. This CDR3 region has 13 residues. CDR1 and CDR2 from the germline V gene are LNHDA and SQIVND (reference sequence). The CDR3 loop reads CASSSRRRMGYTF. DNA of the CDR3: TGTGCCAGTAGTAGCAGGCGCCGGATGGGCTACACCTTC.

The rearrangement uses TRBV6-5 and TRBJ1-6; no reliable D call. Germline V lookup: CDR1 MNHEY, CDR2 SVGAGI. This CDR3 contains 14 residues. Trimming removed 3 bases at V and 6 bases at J, with 9 bases between. The CDR3 sequence is CASSYGPVNSPLHF. CDR3 sequence (DNA): TGTGCCAGCAGTTATGGGCCAGTTAATTCACCCCTCCACTTT.

This chain links TRBV27 with TRBJ2-1; 8 positions agree with TRBD1. CDR1 MNHEY and CDR2 SMNVEV come from the germline V gene (reference sequence). This CDR3 comprises 15 residues. V shed 2 bases and J 4 bases; nucleotides not matched to a gene: 4. Here the CDR3 reads CASSLRTGPYNEQFF. Here the CDR3 DNA reads TGTGCCAGCAGTTTAAGGACAGGGCCGTACAATGAGCAGTTCTTC.

The chain joins TRBV7-3 to TRBJ2-1; 15 positions match TRBD2. CDR3 length: 20 residues. Germline trimming cut 5 bases from V and 1 base from J; bases unmatched to any gene: 12. Germline lookup yields CDR1 SGHTA and CDR2 FQGTGA. The CDR3 here is CASSPWTSGRAGESYNEQFF. The CDR3 DNA follows: TGTGCCAGCAGCCCTTGGACTAGCGGGAGGGCCGGAGAGTCCTACAATGAGCAGTTCTTC. The full variable domain, its missing parts supplied by reference TRBV7-3 and TRBJ2-1, is GAGVSQTPSNKVTEKGKYVELRCDPISGHTALYWYRQSLGQGPEFLIYFQGTGAADDSGLPNDRFFAVRPEGSVSTLKIQRTERGDSAVYLCASSPWTSGRAGESYNEQFFGPGTRLTVL.

The chain uses TRBV6-5 and TRBJ2-7; D not resolved. V was cut by 0 bases and J by 3 bases, with 12 bases left in between. Germline V gene lookup returns CDR1 MNHEY and CDR2 SVGAGI. The CDR3 spans 15 residues. CDR3 sequence: CASSYSNWDLYEQYF. CDR3 bases: TGTGCCAGCAGTTACTCGAATTGGGATCTCTACGAGCAGTACTTC.

The chain combines TRBV5-1 with TRBJ2-3, with 12 bases that match TRBD2. Trimming at V came to 0 bases and at J to 6 bases, leaving 11 bases not matched to a gene. This CDR3 is built from 18 residues. The germline V gene encodes CDR1 SGHRS and CDR2 YFSETQ. The CDR3 is CASSLVGPLAGGPDTQYF. The CDR3 DNA is TGCGCCAGCAGCTTGGTGGGCCCCCTAGCGGGAGGGCCGGATACGCAGTATTTT.

J is TRBJ2-7 and V is TRBV14; D is unclear. Germline values: CDR1 SGHDN, CDR2 FVKESK. This CDR3 contains 12 residues. The V gene lost 4 bases and the J gene lost 2 bases, with 6 bases spanning the gap. The CDR3 here is CASSRLTYEQYF. CDR3 nucleotide sequence: TGTGCCAGCAGCCGCCTTACCTACGAGCAGTACTTC.

This clone was observed a handful of times. The chain joins TRBV14 to TRBJ1-6; D is possibly TRBD1 (6 bases). V shed 8 bases and J shed 5 bases, with 10 bases lying between them. The CDR3 totals 13 residues. Germline lookup yields CDR1 SGHDN and CDR2 FVKESK. The CDR3 DNA reads as TGTGCCAGCCGACAGGTCGATAATTCACCCCTCCACTTT. Residues: CASRQVDNSPLHF.

This rearrangement joins TRBV7-9 to TRBJ2-3; TRBD2 aligns across 8 bases. The J segment lost 3 bases and the V segment lost 5 bases, leaving 13 bases of the junction unmatched. From germline, CDR1 is SEHNR and CDR2 FQNEAQ (reference sequence). CDR3 length: 17 residues. The CDR3 DNA follows: TGTGCCAGCAGCCCGACCGGGGGGGCCAGTCTAACAGATACGCAGTATTTT. It encodes CASSPTGGASLTDTQYF. Full variable domain (missing parts from reference TRBV7-9 and TRBJ2-3): DTGVSQNPRHKITKRGQNVTFRCDPISEHNRLYWYRQTLGQGPEFLTYFQNEAQLEKSRLLSDRFSAERPKGSFSTLEIQRTEQGDSAMYLCASSPTGGASLTDTQYFGPGTRLTVL.

The chain uses TRBV5-1 and TRBJ2-7; the D gene is possibly TRBD2 (5 bases). Germline lookup yields CDR1 SGHRS and CDR2 YFSETQ. The V and J ends lost 2 bases and 9 bases respectively, with 9 bases between them. The CDR3 spans 11 residues. The CDR3 bases are TGCGCCAGCAGCTTCGGAGGTTGGCAGTACTTC. It translates to CASSFGGWQYF.

This chain joins TRBV29-1 and TRBJ2-1; no clear D gene. In germline, CDR1 is SQVTM, CDR2 ANQGSEA. This CDR3 has 13 residues. V lost 1 base, J lost 2 bases, and 6 bases lay in between. The CDR3 spells CSVEVVTYNEQFF. Written as DNA, the CDR3 is TGCAGCGTTGAAGTCGTCACCTACAATGAGCAGTTCTTC.